Detailed here is one T cell receptor beta chain. Its antigen is unknown. The record originates from a study of cytomegalovirus exposure and HLA in healthy donors. Study observations and caveats: TCR clusters originating in the first cohort tended to co-occur in the 120 validation repertoires, according to a later analysis. In vitro testing confirmed a few CMV-associated chains as specific for CMV antigens. For cytomegalovirus status, the classifier reportedly gave diagnoses with high specificity and sensitivity.

Repertoires were generated with immunoSEQ multiplex PCR, while TCRdb's copy carries only in-frame clones and drops some. The sample lists 200,000 to 250,000 clones, less than 85% occurring once. This CDR3 comprises 14 residues. Germline CDR1 is SGHVS and CDR2 is FNYEAQ. Trimming took off 5 bases at V and 1 base at J, with 11 bases between the two ends. This rearrangement joins TRBV7-6 to TRBJ1-1; perhaps TRBD1 as D (5 bases). The clonotype was recovered from a young woman in good health and CMV-seronegative. Sequencing was performed on PBMCs. CDR3 nucleotides: TGTGCCAGCAGCGCGACAGCATCGAACACTGAAGCTTTCTTT. As protein: CASSATASNTEAFF.